The 7 T cell receptor beta chains reported below all come from one sample, sequenced in a study of blood T cell repertoires in COVID-19. Sequencing used immunoSEQ multiplex PCR; TCRdb keeps in-frame clones, though not all of them. This sample has a few hundred thousand clones, with about 90% found just once. The sequencing sample was made of PBMCs or T cells enriched from blood (not recorded which). The receptor set was obtained from a woman aged 25-40 years who had recovered from COVID-19.

This clone was observed once. The chain recombines TRBV24-1 with TRBJ1-5; TRBD1 is a possible D gene (5 bases). CDR1 KGHDR and CDR2 SFDVKD come from the germline V gene. The V gene lost 2 bases and the J gene lost 0 bases, with 13 bases spanning the gap. This CDR3 is 17 amino acids long. CDR3 protein: CATSDSLQTDSNQPQHF. The CDR3 DNA sequence: TGTGCCACCAGTGATTCGCTCCAGACAGATAGCAATCAGCCCCAGCATTTT.

This clone was detected only a few times. The sample holds other DNA sequences that translate to the same CDR3. This chain connects TRBV30 to TRBJ1-1, with a tentative D call TRBD1 (6 bases). The V and J ends lost 0 bases and 0 bases respectively, with 11 bases between them. The germline V gene has CDR1 GTSNPN and CDR2 SVGIG (reference sequence). The CDR3 totals 15 residues. The CDR3 nucleotides are TGTGCCTGGAGTGTCGAGAGGGGGATGAACACTGAAGCTTTCTTT. It is translated as CAWSVERGMNTEAFF. The full variable domain, its missing parts supplied by reference TRBV30 and TRBJ1-1, is SQTIHQWPATLVQPVGSPLSLECTVEGTSNPNLYWYRQAAGRGLQLLFYSVGIGQISSEVPQNLSASRPQDRQFILSSKKLLLSDSGFYLCAWSVERGMNTEAFFGQGTRLTVV.

This clone was counted a single time. This chain uses TRBV13 with TRBJ2-7, with 8 bases aligning to TRBD2. CDR1 is PRHDT and CDR2 is FYEKMQ in the germline V gene (reference sequence). The V segment lost 5 bases and the J segment 0 bases; nucleotides outside the gene matches: 6. CDR3 length equals 15 residues. CDR3 in amino acids: CASSETSGGSYEQYF. CDR3 in DNA: TGTGCCAGCAGCGAAACTAGCGGAGGCTCCTACGAGCAGTACTTC.

V usage is TRBV6-5 and J usage is TRBJ2-2, with TRBD1 matching over 9 bases. The CDR3 totals 15 residues. Unmatched junction bases numbered 9, after V lost 8 bases and J lost 5 bases. The germline V gene has CDR1 MNHEY and CDR2 SVGAGI. CDR3 residues: CASALRTGETGELFF. In DNA form, the CDR3 reads TGTGCCAGCGCCCTCCGGACAGGGGAAACCGGGGAGCTGTTTTTT.

This rearrangement joins TRBV2 to TRBJ1-2; D uncertain. Trimming shortened V by 2 bases and J by 5 bases, and 12 bases separated the two germline ends. CDR1 SNHLY and CDR2 FYNNEI come from the germline V gene. This CDR3 has 14 residues. The CDR3 here is CASSEPRRRYGYTF. The CDR3 DNA follows: TGTGCCAGCAGTGAACCCCGGAGGAGGTATGGCTACACCTTC.

This sequence joins TRBV7-3 and TRBJ1-1, with 7 bases matching TRBD1. The CDR3 is 13 amino acids. Trimming took 10 bases from V and 7 from J; bases not matched to a gene: 12. The germline gives CDR1 SGHTA, CDR2 FQGTGA. The CDR3 coding sequence is TGTGCCATCCCGGACAGGCCCAAAGTTGAAGCTTTCTTT. Protein product: CAIPDRPKVEAFF.

This clone has only one observation. The chain has TRBV30 and TRBJ2-2; a possible D gene is TRBD1 (6 bases). The CDR3 sequence is 12 residues long. The V gene's germline CDR1 is GTSNPN and CDR2 SVGIG (reference sequence). V was pared by 3 bases and J by 6 bases, with 8 bases between. DNA of the CDR3: TGTGCCTGGAGCGCAGGGGCCGGGGAGCTGTTTTTT. Its protein is CAWSAGAGELFF. Drawing the rest from reference TRBV30 and TRBJ2-2, the complete variable domain is SQTIHQWPATLVQPVGSPLSLECTVEGTSNPNLYWYRQAAGRGLQLLFYSVGIGQISSEVPQNLSASRPQDRQFILSSKKLLLSDSGFYLCAWSAGAGELFFGEGSRLTVL.